The clone carrying this T cell receptor (beta chain) is medium-sized (0.01 to 0.1%). The CDR3 runs 13 residues. V lost 7 bases and J lost 3; bases outside the gene matches: 6. The germline CDR1 and CDR2 sequences are SQVTM and ANQGSEA. Unique molecular identifiers were incorporated when the TCRbeta library was constructed. Each CDR3 protein is one row after TCRdb ran MiXCR on the PCR reads. Seen here are 100,000 to 120,000 distinct CDR3 sequences, about 9.3% observed once, and the top ten hold about 7.3%. This sample was included in a study of T-cell reconstitution after alpha-beta-depleted transplantation in children.

The V and J genes are TRBV29-1 and TRBJ2-7, with 10 bases lining up with TRBD2. Sequences were derived from PBMCs from the stem cell graft donor, sampled from the stem cell graft. The clonotype was recovered from a human donor who donated a stem cell graft to a child with acute lymphoblastic leukemia. This CDR3 reads CSAGSGRDYEQYF. The CDR3 DNA reads as TGCAGCGCCGGGAGCGGGAGGGACTACGAGCAGTACTTC.